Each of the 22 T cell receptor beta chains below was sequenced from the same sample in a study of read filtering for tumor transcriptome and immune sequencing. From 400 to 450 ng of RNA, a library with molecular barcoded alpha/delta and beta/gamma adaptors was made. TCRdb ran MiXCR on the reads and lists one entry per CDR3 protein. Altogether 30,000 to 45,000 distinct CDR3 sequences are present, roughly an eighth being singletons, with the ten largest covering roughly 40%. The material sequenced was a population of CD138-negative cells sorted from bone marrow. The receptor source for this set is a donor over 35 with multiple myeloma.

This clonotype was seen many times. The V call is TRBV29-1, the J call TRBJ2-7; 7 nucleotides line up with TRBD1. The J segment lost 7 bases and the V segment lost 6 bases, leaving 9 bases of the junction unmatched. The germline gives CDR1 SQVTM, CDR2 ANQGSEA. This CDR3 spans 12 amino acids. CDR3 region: CSVGIQGMEQYF. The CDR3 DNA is TGCAGCGTAGGTATACAGGGGATGGAGCAGTACTTC.

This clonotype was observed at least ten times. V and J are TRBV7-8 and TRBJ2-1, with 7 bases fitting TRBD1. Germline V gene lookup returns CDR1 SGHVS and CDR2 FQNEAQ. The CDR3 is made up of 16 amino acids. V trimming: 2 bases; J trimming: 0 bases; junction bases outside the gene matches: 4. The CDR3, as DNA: TGTGCCAGCAGCTTACATGGGGACAGCTCCTACAATGAGCAGTTCTTC. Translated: CASSLHGDSSYNEQFF.

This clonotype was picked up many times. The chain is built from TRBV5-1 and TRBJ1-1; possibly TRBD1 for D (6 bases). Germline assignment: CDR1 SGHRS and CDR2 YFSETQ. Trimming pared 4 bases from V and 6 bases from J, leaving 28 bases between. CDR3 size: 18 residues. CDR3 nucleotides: TGCGCCAGCAGCCGTCGGGGGAGGGTCTTCAGCGGGGGGCCTGAAGCTTTCTTT. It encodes CASSRRGRVFSGGPEAFF.

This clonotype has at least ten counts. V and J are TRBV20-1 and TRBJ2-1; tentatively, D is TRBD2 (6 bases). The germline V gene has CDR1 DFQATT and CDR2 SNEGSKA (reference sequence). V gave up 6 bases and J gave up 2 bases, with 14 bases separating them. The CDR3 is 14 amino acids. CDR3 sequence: CSAPWAGPYNEQFF. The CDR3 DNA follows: TGCAGTGCCCCCTGGGCGGGACCCTACAATGAGCAGTTCTTC.

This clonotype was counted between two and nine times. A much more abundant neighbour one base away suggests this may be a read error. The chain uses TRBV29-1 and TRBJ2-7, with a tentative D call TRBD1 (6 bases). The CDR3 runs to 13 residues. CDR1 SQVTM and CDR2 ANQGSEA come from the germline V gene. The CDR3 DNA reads TGCAGCGTTGAAGGGGGGCCCGACTACGGGCAGTACTTC. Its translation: CSVEGGPDYGQYF.

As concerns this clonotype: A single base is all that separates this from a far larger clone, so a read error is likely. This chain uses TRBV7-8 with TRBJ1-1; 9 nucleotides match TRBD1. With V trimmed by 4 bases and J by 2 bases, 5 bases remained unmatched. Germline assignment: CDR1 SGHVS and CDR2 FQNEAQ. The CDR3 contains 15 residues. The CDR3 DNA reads TGTGCCAGCAGCTCGACAGGGGGGGGTAACACTGAAGCTTTCTTT. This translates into CASSSTGGGNTEAFF.

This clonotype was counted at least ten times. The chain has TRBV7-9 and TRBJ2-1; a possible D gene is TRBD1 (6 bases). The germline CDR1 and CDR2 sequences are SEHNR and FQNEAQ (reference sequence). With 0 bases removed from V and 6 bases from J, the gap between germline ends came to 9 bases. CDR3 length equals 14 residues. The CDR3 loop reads CASSLAGTLNEQFF. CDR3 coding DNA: TGTGCCAGCAGCTTAGCGGGGACACTCAATGAGCAGTTCTTC.

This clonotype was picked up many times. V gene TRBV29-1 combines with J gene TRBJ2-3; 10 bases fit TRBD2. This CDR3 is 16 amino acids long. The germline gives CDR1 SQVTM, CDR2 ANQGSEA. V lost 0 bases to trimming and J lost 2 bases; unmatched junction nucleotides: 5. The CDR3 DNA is TGCAGCGTTGAAGACCCAGCGGGAGGGTCCACAGATACGCAGTATTTT. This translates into CSVEDPAGGSTDTQYF.

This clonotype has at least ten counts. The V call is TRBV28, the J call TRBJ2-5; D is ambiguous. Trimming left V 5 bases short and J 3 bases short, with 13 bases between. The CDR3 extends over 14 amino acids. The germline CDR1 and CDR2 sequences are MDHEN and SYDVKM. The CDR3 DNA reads TGTGCCAGCAGTCCCACCTGGAAGGAAGAGACCCAGTACTTC. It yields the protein CASSPTWKEETQYF.

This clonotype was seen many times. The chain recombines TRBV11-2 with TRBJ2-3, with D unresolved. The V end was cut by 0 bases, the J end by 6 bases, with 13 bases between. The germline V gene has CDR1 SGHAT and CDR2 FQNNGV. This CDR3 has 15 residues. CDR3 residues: CASSLEANPTDTQYF. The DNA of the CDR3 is TGTGCCAGCAGCTTAGAGGCTAACCCGACGGATACGCAGTATTTT.

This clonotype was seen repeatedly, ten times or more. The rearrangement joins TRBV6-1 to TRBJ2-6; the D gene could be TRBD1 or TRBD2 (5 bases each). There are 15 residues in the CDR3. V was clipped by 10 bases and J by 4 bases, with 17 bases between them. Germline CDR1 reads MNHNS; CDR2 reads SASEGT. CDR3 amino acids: CATLEGPGGANVLTF. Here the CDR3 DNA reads TGTGCCACCCTAGAGGGGCCGGGCGGGGCCAACGTCCTGACTTTC.

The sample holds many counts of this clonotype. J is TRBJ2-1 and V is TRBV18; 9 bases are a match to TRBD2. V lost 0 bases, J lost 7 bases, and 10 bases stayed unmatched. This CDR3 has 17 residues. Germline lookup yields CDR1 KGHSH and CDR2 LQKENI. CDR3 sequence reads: CASSPPGLAGKRNEQFF. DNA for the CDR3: TGTGCCAGCTCACCACCGGGGCTAGCGGGAAAAAGAAATGAGCAGTTCTTC.

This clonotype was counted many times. The CDR3: CASSSPSGSEQYF. CDR3 nucleotides: TGTGCCAGCAGCTCCCCTAGCGGGAGCGAGCAGTACTTC. The chain links TRBV11-2 to TRBJ2-7, with 10 bases identical to TRBD2. The CDR3 extends over 13 amino acids. V lost 4 bases and J lost 6; bases outside the gene matches: 3. The germline V gene encodes CDR1 SGHAT and CDR2 FQNNGV.

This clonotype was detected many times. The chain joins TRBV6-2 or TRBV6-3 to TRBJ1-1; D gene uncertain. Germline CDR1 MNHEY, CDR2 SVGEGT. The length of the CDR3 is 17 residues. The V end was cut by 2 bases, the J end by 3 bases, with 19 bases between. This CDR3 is CASSYDLFGREDTEAFF. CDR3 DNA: TGTGCCAGCAGTTACGACCTCTTCGGGAGGGAGGACACTGAAGCTTTCTTT.

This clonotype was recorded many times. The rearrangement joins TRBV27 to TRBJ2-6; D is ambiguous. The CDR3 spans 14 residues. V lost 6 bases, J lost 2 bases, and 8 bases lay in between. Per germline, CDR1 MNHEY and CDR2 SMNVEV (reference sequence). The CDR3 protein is CASRTTTGANVLTF. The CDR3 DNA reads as TGTGCCAGCAGGACGACCACTGGGGCCAACGTCCTGACTTTC.

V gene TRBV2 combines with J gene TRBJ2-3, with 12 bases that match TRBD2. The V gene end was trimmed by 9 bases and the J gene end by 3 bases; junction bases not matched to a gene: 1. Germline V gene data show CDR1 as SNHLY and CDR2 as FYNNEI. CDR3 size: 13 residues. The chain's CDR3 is CARTSGRTDTQYF. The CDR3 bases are TGTGCCAGGACTAGCGGGAGAACAGATACGCAGTATTTT.

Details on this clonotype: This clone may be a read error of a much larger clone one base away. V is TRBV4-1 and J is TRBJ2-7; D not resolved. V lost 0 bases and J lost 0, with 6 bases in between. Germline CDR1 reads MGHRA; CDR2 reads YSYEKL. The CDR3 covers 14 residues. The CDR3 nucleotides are TGCGCCAGCAGCCAAGAATCGGACTCCTACGAGCAGTACTTC. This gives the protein CASSQESDSYEQYF.

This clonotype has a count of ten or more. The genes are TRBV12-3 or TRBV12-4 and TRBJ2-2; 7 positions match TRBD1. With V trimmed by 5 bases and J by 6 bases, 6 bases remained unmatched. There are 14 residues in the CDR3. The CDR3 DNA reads TGTGCCAGCAGTCAGCAGCAGGGGGCCGGGGAGCTGTTTTTT. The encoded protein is CASSQQQGAGELFF.

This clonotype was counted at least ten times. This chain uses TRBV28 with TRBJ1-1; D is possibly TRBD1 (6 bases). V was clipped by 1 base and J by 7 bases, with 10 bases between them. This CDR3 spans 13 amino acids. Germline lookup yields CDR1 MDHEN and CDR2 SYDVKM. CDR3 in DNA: TGTGCCAGCAGTTTATATCACAGGGATGAAGCTTTCTTT. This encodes CASSLYHRDEAFF.

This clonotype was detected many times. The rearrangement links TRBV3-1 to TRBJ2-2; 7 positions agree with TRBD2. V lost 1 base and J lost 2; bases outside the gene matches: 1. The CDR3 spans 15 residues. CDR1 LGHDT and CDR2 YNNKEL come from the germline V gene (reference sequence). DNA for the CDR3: TGTGCCAGCAGCCAAGGACTAGCTAACACCGGGGAGCTGTTTTTT. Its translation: CASSQGLANTGELFF.

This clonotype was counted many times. For the CDR3, the DNA is TGTGCCAGCAGGAAGGGGTTCGGACAGCCCCAGCATTTT. It codes for CASRKGFGQPQHF. The V and J genes are TRBV7-9 and TRBJ1-5; TRBD1 is a possible D gene (5 bases). From germline, CDR1 is SEHNR and CDR2 FQNEAQ (reference sequence). The V end lost 6 bases, the J end lost 7 bases, and 13 bases lay between the germline ends. CDR3 length: 13 amino acids. Drawing the rest from reference TRBV7-9 and TRBJ1-5, the complete variable domain is DTGVSQNPRHKITKRGQNVTFRCDPISEHNRLYWYRQTLGQGPEFLTYFQNEAQLEKSRLLSDRFSAERPKGSFSTLEIQRTEQGDSAMYLCASRKGFGQPQHFGDGTRLSIL.

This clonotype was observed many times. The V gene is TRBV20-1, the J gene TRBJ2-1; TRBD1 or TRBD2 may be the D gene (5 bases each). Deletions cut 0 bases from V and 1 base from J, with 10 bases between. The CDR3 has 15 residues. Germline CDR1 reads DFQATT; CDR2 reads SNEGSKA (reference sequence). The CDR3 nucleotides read TGCAGTGCTAGAGATCTAGAGGGGTCCTACAATGAGCAGTTCTTC. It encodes CSARDLEGSYNEQFF.